These 13 T cell receptor beta chains share one sample of origin, sequenced in a study of blood T cell repertoires in COVID-19 (dated by TCRdb to the early 2020s). The protocol used for the library was the immunoSEQ multiplex PCR assay. TCRdb limited this immuneACCESS table to in-frame rearrangements with V and J called. A share of clones is missing; checked studies link under half to unresolved V genes, and the rest is unexplained. Across this sample there are about 130,000 clones, with about four fifths seen only once. The ten largest clonotypes hold 4.5% to 5% of the sample. Material: peripheral blood. These receptors were obtained from a woman aged 70-85 years with COVID-19, enrolled during active disease.

V gene TRBV7-8 combines with J gene TRBJ1-5; no reliable D call. Germline V gives CDR1 SGHVS, CDR2 FQNEAQ. The CDR3 contains 14 residues. Trimming removed 5 bases at V and 0 bases at J, with 8 bases between. The CDR3 DNA reads as TGTGCCAGCAGCACTGGAGGTAGCAATCAGCCCCAGCATTTT. This encodes CASSTGGSNQPQHF.

This clone was counted only a few times. The rearrangement links TRBV28 to TRBJ2-7; 7 nucleotides match TRBD1. The CDR3 sequence is 11 residues long. Trimming took 8 bases from V and 5 from J; bases not matched to a gene: 3. CDR1 MDHEN and CDR2 SYDVKM come from the germline V gene. This CDR3 is CASGDRDEQYF. CDR3 in DNA: TGTGCCAGCGGAGACAGGGACGAGCAGTACTTC.

This chain joins TRBV19 and TRBJ2-2, with a weak D call TRBD2 (7 bases). Germline V gene data show CDR1 as LNHDA and CDR2 as SQIVND (reference sequence). V dropped 5 bases and J dropped 4 bases, with 11 bases sitting between them. The CDR3 is 14 residues long. The CDR3 spells CASSWGGRTGELFF. CDR3 in DNA: TGTGCCAGTAGTTGGGGGGGGCGCACCGGGGAGCTGTTTTTT.

The chain carries TRBV7-2 and TRBJ1-3; possibly TRBD1 for D (5 bases). Trimming removed 0 bases from V and 0 bases from J, with 9 bases in between. The germline gives CDR1 SGHTA, CDR2 FQGNSA. The CDR3 has 16 amino acids. The CDR3 nucleotides are TGTGCCAGCAGCTTAGCGGGACTGAACTCTGGAAACACCATATATTTT. Translated: CASSLAGLNSGNTIYF.

This clone was recorded once. The gene calls are TRBV5-8 and TRBJ2-2; 7 bases agree with TRBD1. The CDR3 spans 14 residues. The germline V gene has CDR1 SGHTS and CDR2 YDEGEE. Trimming took 6 bases from V and 4 from J; bases not matched to a gene: 6. CDR3 nucleotides: TGTGCCAGCACCGCACAGGGGTCCACCGGGGAGCTGTTTTTT. Amino acids: CASTAQGSTGELFF.

This clone came up a few times. The rearrangement joins TRBV7-9 to TRBJ1-1; D is undetermined. With 7 bases removed from V and 3 bases from J, the gap between germline ends came to 12 bases. This CDR3 region has 13 residues. Germline V gene lookup returns CDR1 SEHNR and CDR2 FQNEAQ (reference sequence). The DNA of the CDR3 is TGTGCCAGCAATTCCGTCAGTGACACTGAAGCTTTCTTT. This sequence encodes CASNSVSDTEAFF.

This rearrangement joins TRBV19 to TRBJ1-1; maybe TRBD1 (5 bases). Trimming took 8 bases from V and 1 from J, leaving 20 bases between them. Germline values: CDR1 LNHDA, CDR2 SQIVND (reference sequence). The CDR3 is 16 amino acids. The CDR3 reads CASLPSGRDGNTEAFF. CDR3 coding DNA: TGTGCCAGTCTACCCTCGGGGAGGGACGGGAACACTGAAGCTTTCTTT.

The chain couples TRBV5-1 to TRBJ1-2; no reliable D call. Germline loops: CDR1 SGHRS, CDR2 YFSETQ. V was pared by 0 bases and J by 4 bases, with 7 bases between. The CDR3 loop spans 13 amino acids. The CDR3 nucleotides read TGCGCCAGCAGCTTGGATGGCAGCTATGGCTACACCTTC. Protein: CASSLDGSYGYTF.

This CDR3 reads CASSQELRTGASPLHF. The CDR3 bases are TGTGCCAGCAGCCAAGAGCTCAGGACAGGGGCTTCACCCCTCCACTTT. V usage is TRBV3-1 (or the pseudogene TRBV3-2) and J usage is TRBJ1-6, with TRBD1 matching 9 bases. The CDR3 totals 16 residues. Germline lookup yields CDR1 LGHDT and CDR2 YNNKEL (reference sequence). The V and J ends lost 0 bases and 9 bases, in that order; junction bases with no gene match: 6.

This clone appeared a few times. V and J are TRBV3-1 (or the pseudogene TRBV3-2) and TRBJ2-7; 9 bases map to TRBD1. In germline, CDR1 is LGHDT, CDR2 YNNKEL (reference sequence). The CDR3 covers 12 residues. The V segment lost 6 bases and the J segment 6 bases; nucleotides outside the gene matches: 3. CDR3 bases: TGTGCCAGCAGTTACAGGGGGCTCGAGCAGTACTTC. Protein product: CASSYRGLEQYF.

V gene TRBV9 combines with J gene TRBJ2-7, with TRBD1 as a possible D gene (5 bases). Germline CDR1 reads SGDLS; CDR2 reads YYNGEE. Between the trimmed V and J ends, which lost 0 bases and 7 bases, there was a span of 14 bases. The CDR3 extends over 14 amino acids. The CDR3 sequence: CASSVGAGPGEQYF. CDR3 nucleotide sequence: TGTGCCAGCAGCGTAGGTGCAGGGCCAGGGGAGCAGTACTTC.

The V call is TRBV7-2, the J call TRBJ2-6; 8 bases map to TRBD1. Germline-derived CDR1 and CDR2 are SGHTA and FQGNSA. V lost 11 bases and J lost 0; bases outside the gene matches: 6. CDR3 length equals 15 residues. The CDR3 sequence: CARGQETSGANVLTF. In DNA form, the CDR3 reads TGTGCCCGGGGACAGGAGACCTCTGGGGCCAACGTCCTGACTTTC. Combining the CDR3 with reference TRBV7-2 and TRBJ2-6 gives the whole variable domain GAGVSQSPSNKVTEKGKDVELRCDPISGHTALYWYRQSLGQGLEFLIYFQGNSAPDKSGLPSDRFSAERTGGSVSTLTIQRTQQEDSAVYLCARGQETSGANVLTFGAGSRLTVL.

This clone was seen a single time. This rearrangement joins TRBV6-5 to TRBJ1-1; the D gene is possibly TRBD1 (5 bases). Germline V lookup: CDR1 MNHEY, CDR2 SVGAGI. The CDR3 runs to 13 residues. V was clipped by 6 bases and J by 7 bases, with 15 bases between them. For the CDR3, the DNA is TGTGCCAGCAGAGCGGGAGAGGGGATTGAAGCTTTCTTT. Translated: CASRAGEGIEAFF.